Detailed here is one TCR beta chain. The Seattle site enrolled patients during active infection and followed them longitudinally. The source of the sample is a study of blood T cell repertoires in COVID-19. Per the original data handling: It was from reference gene primer amplification that nucleated cell counts were estimated. Here immunoSEQ multiplex PCR was the method, and the copy in TCRdb shows in-frame clones only, minus some. That table gives V, J and clone size, and the DNA gave D and trimming. This repertoire shows about 52,000 clones, roughly four fifths found once; its top ten account for 26%. Input material: peripheral blood. The receptor's source is a woman older than 75 with COVID-19, enrolled during active disease.

CDR3 sequence (DNA): TGCGCCAGCAGCCAAGATTTGGACAGGCGAACCGGGGAGCTGTTTTTT. Translated: CASSQDLDRRTGELFF. This sequence joins TRBV4-1 and TRBJ2-2, with 7 bases that match TRBD1. Germline lookup yields CDR1 MGHRA and CDR2 YSYEKL. CDR3 length: 16 amino acids. The ends lost 0 bases at V and 5 bases at J; junction bases unmatched: 6.